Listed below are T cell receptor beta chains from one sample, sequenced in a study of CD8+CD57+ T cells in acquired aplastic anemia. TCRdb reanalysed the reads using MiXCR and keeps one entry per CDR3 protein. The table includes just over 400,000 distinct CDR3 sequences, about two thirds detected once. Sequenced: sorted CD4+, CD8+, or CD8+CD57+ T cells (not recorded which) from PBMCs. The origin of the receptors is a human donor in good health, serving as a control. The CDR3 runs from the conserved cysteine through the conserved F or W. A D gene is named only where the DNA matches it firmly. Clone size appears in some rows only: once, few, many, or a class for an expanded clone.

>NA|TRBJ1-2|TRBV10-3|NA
CASRGQCDDGYTF
TGTGCCAGCAGAGGGCAGTGCGACGATGGCTACACCTTC
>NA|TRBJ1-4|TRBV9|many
CASKGEKLFF
TGTGCCAGCAAGGGCGAAAAACTGTTTTTT
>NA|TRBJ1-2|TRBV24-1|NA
CATRGGAGNGYTF
TGTGCCACCAGAGGGGGAGCGGGCAATGGCTACACCTTC
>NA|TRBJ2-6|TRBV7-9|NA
CASSAEVADSPLHF
TGTGCCAGCAGCGCAGAGGTAGCGGATTCACCCCTCCACTTC
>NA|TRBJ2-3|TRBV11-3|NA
CASSGVSRGTDTQYF
TGTGCCAGCAGCGGGGTCAGCCGGGGCACAGATACGCAGTATTTT
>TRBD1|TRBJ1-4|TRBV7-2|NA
CASSKGQGTARKLFF
TGTGCCAGCAGTAAAGGACAGGGTACGGCGAGGAAACTGTTTTTT
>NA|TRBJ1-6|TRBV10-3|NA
CTASEGRGYDSPLHF
TGTACCGCTAGTGAGGGGCGCGGTTATGACTCACCCCTCCACTTT
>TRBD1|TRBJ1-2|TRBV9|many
CASSVGGQDYGYTF
TGTGCCAGCAGCGTAGGGGGACAGGACTATGGCTACACCTTC
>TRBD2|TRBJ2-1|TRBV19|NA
CASSSTSGRWNEQFF
TGTGCCAGTAGTAGTACTAGCGGGAGGTGGAATGAGCAGTTCTTC
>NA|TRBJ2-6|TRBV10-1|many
CASSERDSGANVLTF
TGCGCCAGCAGTGAGAGGGACTCTGGGGCCAACGTCCTGACTTTC
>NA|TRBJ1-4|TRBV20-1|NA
CSAGGRGEKLFF
TGCAGTGCTGGTGGCAGGGGCGAAAAACTGTTTTTT
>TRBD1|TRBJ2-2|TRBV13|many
CASSSGQGPGELFF
TGTGCCAGCAGCTCCGGACAGGGGCCCGGGGAGCTGTTTTTT
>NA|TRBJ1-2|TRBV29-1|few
CSVDRKYGYTF
TGCAGCGTAGACAGAAAATATGGCTACACCTTC
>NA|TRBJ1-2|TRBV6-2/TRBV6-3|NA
CAIGKDNYGYTF
TGTGCCATCGGGAAGGACAACTATGGCTACACCTTC
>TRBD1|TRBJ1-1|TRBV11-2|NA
CASSSRQGAKNTEAFF
TGTGCCAGCAGCTCACGACAGGGGGCGAAGAACACTGAAGCTTTCTTT
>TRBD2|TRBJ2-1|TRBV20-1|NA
CSVRTSGGYNEQFF
TGCAGTGTAAGGACTAGCGGGGGCTACAATGAGCAGTTCTTC
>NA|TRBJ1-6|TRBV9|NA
CASSASNSPLHFDF
NA
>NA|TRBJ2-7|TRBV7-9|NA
CASIPLAGGYEQYF
TGTGCCAGCATTCCACTGGCGGGTGGCTACGAGCAGTACTTC